This TCR beta chain was retrieved from a study of lymphopenia after photon versus proton radiotherapy. On this clone itself: No antigen is known for it.

The method was immunoSEQ multiplex PCR; TCRdb's version includes in-frame clones alone and lacks a portion of them. The data contain more than 15,000 clones, approximately 86% of them singletons. The CDR3 loop spans 16 amino acids. Germline values: CDR1 SGHVS, CDR2 FQNEAQ. The V segment lost 2 bases and the J segment 0 bases; nucleotides outside the gene matches: 4. Study-level points and caveats: After lymphocyte nadir, photon-treated repertoires showed oligoclonal expansion, especially CD8+ Temra.

The sequenced sample was peripheral blood, obtained from a patient treated with proton-based radiotherapy. The gene calls are TRBV7-8 and TRBJ1-3; TRBD1 aligns across 7 bases. The sequence derives from a woman aged 60-75 years with cholangiocarcinoma. Some clones in this sample may be carry-over from other donors' samples. CDR3 sequence reads: CASSLRGPDSGNTIYF. Here the CDR3 DNA reads TGTGCCAGCAGCTTAAGGGGGCCCGACTCTGGAAACACCATATATTTT.